The 16 T cell receptor beta chains reported below all come from one sample, sequenced in a study of graft-versus-host responses after intestinal transplantation. Only in-frame clones appear in the TCRdb table, and some are missing; sequencing was by immunoSEQ multiplex PCR. Seen here are about 120,000 clones, approximately 90% observed once, and the top ten hold about 0.18%. These receptors' targets are unknown. The specimen comprised unstimulated CD4+ T cells sorted from spleen or lymph node cells, sampled before intestinal transplant. The receptors come from a human donor who received an intestinal transplant.

This chain connects TRBV15 to TRBJ1-2, with D uncertain. The CDR3 runs to 12 residues. V was shortened by 8 bases and J by 4 bases, with 11 bases between the two germline ends. Germline V gene sequence: CDR1 LNHNV, CDR2 YYDKDF (reference sequence). The CDR3 loop is CATSALGYGYTF. In DNA form, the CDR3 reads TGTGCCACCTCCGCCCTCGGCTATGGCTACACCTTC. The complete variable domain, with remaining parts taken from reference TRBV15 and TRBJ1-2, reads DAMVIQNPRYQVTQFGKPVTLSCSQTLNHNVMYWYQQKSSQAPKLLFHYYDKDFNNEADTPDNFQSRRPNTSFCFLDIRSPGLGDTAMYLCATSALGYGYTFGSGTRLTVV.

This clone has a single count. The DNA of the CDR3 is TGTGCCAGCAGCTTAGATACACCCCGGGGCACTGAAGCTTTCTTT. Translation gives CASSLDTPRGTEAFF. The chain links TRBV7-9 to TRBJ1-1; unclear D gene. CDR1 and CDR2 from the germline V gene are SEHNR and FQNEAQ (reference sequence). Trimming removed 1 base at V and 4 bases at J, with 13 bases between. The CDR3 runs to 15 residues.

This chain links TRBV10-2 with TRBJ1-1; TRBD1 matches 10 bases. The V and J ends lost 8 bases and 5 bases, in that order; junction bases with no gene match: 8. Germline V CDR1 and CDR2: WSHSY, SAAADI. The CDR3 is 14 amino acids. This CDR3 is CASEDRGRRTEAFF. DNA of the CDR3: TGCGCCAGCGAAGACAGGGGGCGACGGACTGAAGCTTTCTTT.

This chain links TRBV10-3 with TRBJ2-7; TRBD1 aligns across 7 bases. Germline-derived CDR1 and CDR2 are ENHRY and SYGVKD. V lost 6 bases and J lost 3; bases outside the gene matches: 8. CDR3 length equals 14 residues. The CDR3: CAISYGTANYEQYF. The DNA of the CDR3 is TGTGCCATCAGCTACGGGACAGCAAACTACGAGCAGTACTTC.

The chain employs TRBV2 and TRBJ2-7; 9 bases map to TRBD2. After removal of 5 bases from V and 3 bases from J, the junction contained 5 bases not matched to a gene. The CDR3 contains 14 residues. Germline V gives CDR1 SNHLY, CDR2 FYNNEI. The CDR3 nucleotides are TGTGCCAGCAGTCGGACTAGCGTAGACTACGAGCAGTACTTC. Encoded protein: CASSRTSVDYEQYF. The full variable domain, completed using reference TRBV2 and TRBJ2-7, is EPEVTQTPSHQVTQMGQEVILRCVPISNHLYFYWYRQILGQKVEFLVSFYNNEISEKSEIFDDQFSVERPDGSNFTLKIRSTKLEDSAMYFCASSRTSVDYEQYFGPGTRLTVT.

V usage is TRBV7-9 and J usage is TRBJ1-1; no clear D. Germline-derived CDR1 and CDR2 are SEHNR and FQNEAQ (reference sequence). V lost 3 bases, J lost 4 bases, and 9 bases lay in between. This CDR3 spans 13 amino acids. The CDR3: CASSFEGGTEAFF. CDR3 nucleotide sequence: TGTGCCAGCAGCTTCGAGGGCGGCACTGAAGCTTTCTTT.

The chain employs TRBV5-4 and TRBJ2-1; D may be TRBD1 (6 bases). CDR3 length: 15 amino acids. The V gene lost 3 bases and the J gene lost 8 bases, with 18 bases spanning the gap. CDR1 is SGHNT and CDR2 is YYREEE in the germline V gene (reference sequence). The CDR3 loop is CASSSGTKGLDEQFF. CDR3 DNA: TGTGCCAGCAGCTCTGGGACAAAGGGCCTGGATGAGCAGTTCTTC.

This chain connects TRBV6-5 to TRBJ1-1; D is perhaps TRBD1 (6 bases). The germline CDR1 and CDR2 sequences are MNHEY and SVGAGI. The germline V and J ends were trimmed by 0 bases and 4 bases, with 15 bases remaining between them. This CDR3 has 16 residues. Here the CDR3 DNA reads TGTGCCAGCAGTTACTCGTCTGGGGGCTTGAGCACTGAAGCTTTCTTT. Its translation: CASSYSSGGLSTEAFF.

The CDR3 nucleotides read TGTGCCAGCAGCCCCCGGAGGGCCACCGGGGAGCTGTTTTTT. It codes for CASSPRRATGELFF. This sequence joins TRBV9 and TRBJ2-2, with D perhaps matching TRBD2 (6 bases). Trimming left V 4 bases short and J 4 bases short, with 11 bases between. The germline V gene encodes CDR1 SGDLS and CDR2 YYNGEE. This CDR3 has 14 amino acids.

CDR3 coding DNA: TGTGCCAGCAGCCCTGGACTAGCGGGAGGGCCTTCAGATACGCAGTATTTT. Its protein is CASSPGLAGGPSDTQYF. This sequence joins TRBV11-1 and TRBJ2-3; 15 bases fit TRBD2. Germline V gene lookup returns CDR1 SGHAT and CDR2 FQDESV (reference sequence). Trimming removed 5 bases from V and 4 bases from J; junction bases left unmatched: 7. The length of the CDR3 is 17 residues.

The genes are TRBV4-3 and TRBJ2-3; 7 bases match TRBD1. From germline, CDR1 is LGHNA and CDR2 YSLEER. V lost 3 bases to trimming and J lost 4 bases; unmatched junction nucleotides: 10. CDR3 length: 16 residues. The CDR3 bases are TGCGCCAGCAGCCACGTGACAGGGACGGGGTCAGATACGCAGTATTTT. Translated, it gives CASSHVTGTGSDTQYF.

The gene calls are TRBV7-2 and TRBJ1-3, with D possibly being TRBD1 (5 bases). The CDR3 has 13 residues. The V end lost 5 bases, the J end lost 6 bases, and 11 bases lay between the germline ends. Per germline, CDR1 SGHTA and CDR2 FQGNSA. As DNA, the CDR3 is TGTGCCAGCAGCCCAGGGTCCGAAAACACCATATATTTT. Translating gives CASSPGSENTIYF.

This chain connects TRBV13 to TRBJ1-3, with D unclear. Trimming shortened V by 5 bases and J by 4 bases, and 12 bases separated the two germline ends. Germline CDR1 is PRHDT and CDR2 is FYEKMQ (reference sequence). The CDR3 totals 14 residues. The CDR3 DNA reads TGTGCCAGCAGCATCAGAGGGAGAGGAAACACCATATATTTT. It codes for CASSIRGRGNTIYF.

The chain recombines TRBV28 with TRBJ1-1, with D uncertain. The length of the CDR3 is 15 residues. The germline V gene has CDR1 MDHEN and CDR2 SYDVKM. V lost 6 bases to trimming and J lost 5 bases, with 19 bases between them. The CDR3 DNA follows: TGTGCCAGCAGCTCTTCTAGCGGGCGTAGAACTGAAGCTTTCTTT. This sequence encodes CASSSSSGRRTEAFF. The entire variable domain, with the rest obtained from reference TRBV28 and TRBJ1-1, is as follows: DVKVTQSSRYLVKRTGEKVFLECVQDMDHENMFWYRQDPGLGLRLIYFSYDVKMKEKGDIPEGYSVSREKKERFSLILESASTNQTSMYLCASSSSSGRRTEAFFGQGTRLTVV.

J is TRBJ2-2 and V is TRBV4-1; tentative D call: TRBD1 (6 bases). Trimming took 2 bases from V and 2 from J, leaving 15 bases between them. In germline, CDR1 is MGHRA, CDR2 YSYEKL. The CDR3 loop spans 17 amino acids. The CDR3, as DNA: TGCGCCAGCAGCCAAACACAGGGCAGCATTAACACCGGGGAGCTGTTTTTT. Its translation is CASSQTQGSINTGELFF.

The rearrangement links TRBV29-1 to TRBJ1-2; TRBD1 is a possible D gene (5 bases). The CDR3 has 13 residues. The germline V and J ends were trimmed by 7 bases and 5 bases, with 17 bases remaining between them. Germline CDR1 and CDR2: SQVTM and ANQGSEA. The CDR3 loop reads CSDRGKTGYGYTF. CDR3 in DNA: TGCAGCGACCGGGGGAAAACGGGATATGGCTACACCTTC. Drawing the rest from reference TRBV29-1 and TRBJ1-2, the complete variable domain is SAVISQKPSRDICQRGTSLTIQCQVDSQVTMMFWYRQQPGQSLTLIATANQGSEATYESGFVIDKFPISRPNLTFSTLTVSNMSPEDSSIYLCSDRGKTGYGYTFGSGTRLTVV.